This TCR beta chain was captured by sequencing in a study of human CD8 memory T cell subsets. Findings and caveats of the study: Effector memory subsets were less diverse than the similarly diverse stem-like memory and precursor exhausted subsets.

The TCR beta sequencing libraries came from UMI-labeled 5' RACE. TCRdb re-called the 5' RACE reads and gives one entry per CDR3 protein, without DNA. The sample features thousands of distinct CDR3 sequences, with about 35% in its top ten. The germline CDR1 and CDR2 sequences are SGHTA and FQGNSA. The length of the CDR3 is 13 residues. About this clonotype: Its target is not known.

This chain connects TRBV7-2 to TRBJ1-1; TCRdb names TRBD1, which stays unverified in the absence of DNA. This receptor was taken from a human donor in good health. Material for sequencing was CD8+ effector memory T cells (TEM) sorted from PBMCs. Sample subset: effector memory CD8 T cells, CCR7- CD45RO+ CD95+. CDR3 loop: CASSLAYGVAAFF.